What follows are 17 T cell receptor beta chains derived from one specimen sequenced in a study of shared clonotypes between healthy human individuals. Repertoires were generated with immunoSEQ multiplex PCR, while TCRdb's copy carries only in-frame clones and drops some. The sample records 1,500,000 or so clones, roughly 98.5% being singletons. The source material was naive CD4+ T cells sorted from blood. The subset is: CD45RA+ positively selected. These receptor sequences come from a man younger than 45 in good health.

The rearrangement links TRBV10-2 to TRBJ2-5; no reliable D call. V gave up 7 bases and J gave up 4 bases, with 7 bases separating them. The CDR3 runs 11 residues. Looked up from germline, CDR1 is WSHSY and CDR2 is SAAADI. CDR3 amino acids: CASTNLETQYF. The CDR3 DNA reads TGCGCCAGCACGAACTTAGAGACCCAGTACTTC.

The chain joins TRBV6-1 to TRBJ2-7; no firm D call. CDR3 length: 16 residues. The germline V and J ends were trimmed by 0 bases and 3 bases, with 15 bases remaining between them. Per the germline V gene, CDR1 is MNHNS and CDR2 is SASEGT. CDR3 protein: CASSEAQVNRNYEQYF. CDR3 in DNA: TGTGCCAGCAGTGAAGCGCAAGTAAACAGAAACTACGAGCAGTACTTC.

This clone has a single count. The rearrangement uses TRBV5-4 and TRBJ2-1, with 14 positions matching TRBD2. This CDR3 has 14 amino acids. The V segment lost 6 bases and the J segment 7 bases; nucleotides outside the gene matches: 3. The germline V gene has CDR1 SGHNT and CDR2 YYREEE (reference sequence). The CDR3 sequence is CASMTSGRGNEQFF. Here the CDR3 DNA reads TGTGCCAGCATGACTAGCGGGAGGGGTAATGAGCAGTTCTTC.

The V and J genes are TRBV30 and TRBJ2-7; 8 positions match TRBD2. The V segment lost 2 bases and the J segment 5 bases; nucleotides outside the gene matches: 14. Germline V gene data show CDR1 as GTSNPN and CDR2 as SVGIG (reference sequence). This CDR3 has 16 amino acids. The CDR3 sequence is CAWSPDRTSLGHEQYF. CDR3 bases: TGTGCCTGGAGTCCCGACCGGACTAGCTTAGGCCACGAGCAGTACTTC.

The V call is TRBV7-2, the J call TRBJ2-7; tentative D call: TRBD1 (5 bases). Germline V gene sequence: CDR1 SGHTA, CDR2 FQGNSA. CDR3 length: 15 amino acids. V was trimmed by 2 bases and J by 4 bases, leaving 15 bases between them. The CDR3 DNA reads TGTGCCAGCAGCTTAATAAAAGGGGCTAGTTACGAGCAGTACTTC. Translated, it gives CASSLIKGASYEQYF. The full variable domain, in which reference TRBV7-2 and TRBJ2-7 provide the parts outside the CDR3, is GAGVSQSPSNKVTEKGKDVELRCDPISGHTALYWYRQSLGQGLEFLIYFQGNSAPDKSGLPSDRFSAERTGGSVSTLTIQRTQQEDSAVYLCASSLIKGASYEQYFGPGTRLTVT.

The rearrangement uses TRBV5-1 and TRBJ2-3; 12 positions agree with TRBD2. The junction had 12 bases not matched to a gene; V was cut back by 3 bases and J by 4 bases. The CDR3 sequence is 18 residues long. Germline V CDR1 and CDR2: SGHRS, YFSETQ. The CDR3 protein is CASSSSTSGSFAADTQYF. In DNA, the CDR3 is TGCGCCAGCAGCTCCTCGACTAGCGGGAGCTTTGCAGCAGATACGCAGTATTTT.

This chain uses TRBV7-6 with TRBJ1-3; TRBD1 might be the D (6 bases). Germline-derived CDR1 and CDR2 are SGHVS and FNYEAQ. This CDR3 has 14 residues. V lost 2 bases and J 4 bases, leaving 9 bases between the germline ends. The CDR3 DNA reads as TGTGCCAGCAGCTTACGGACAGACGGAAACACCATATATTTT. As protein: CASSLRTDGNTIYF.

The chain recombines TRBV5-4 with TRBJ2-5; D gene uncertain. Per the germline V gene, CDR1 is SGHNT and CDR2 is YYREEE (reference sequence). This CDR3 spans 15 amino acids. Trimming removed 0 bases from V and 4 bases from J, with 13 bases in between. CDR3 sequence (DNA): TGTGCCAGCAGCTTGGGGGCTGGGGATGGAGAGACCCAGTACTTC. Residues: CASSLGAGDGETQYF.

The chain's CDR3 is CASSLDAWPYEQYF. For the CDR3, the DNA is TGTGCCAGCAGCTTGGATGCGTGGCCCTACGAGCAGTACTTC. The rearrangement uses TRBV5-5 and TRBJ2-7; D is unclear. Germline V gene data show CDR1 as SGHKS and CDR2 as YYEKEE (reference sequence). Trimming removed 0 bases from V and 2 bases from J, with 9 bases in between. The CDR3 runs 14 residues.

The chain carries TRBV10-2 and TRBJ2-2, with a weak D call TRBD1 (6 bases). There are 13 residues in the CDR3. Trimming removed 8 bases from V and 1 base from J, with 8 bases in between. Looked up from germline, CDR1 is WSHSY and CDR2 is SAAADI. The CDR3 is CASGRGNTGELFF. The DNA of the CDR3 is TGCGCCAGCGGCAGGGGGAACACCGGGGAGCTGTTTTTT.

The rearrangement links TRBV10-3 to TRBJ2-5, with unresolved D. Germline assignment: CDR1 ENHRY and CDR2 SYGVKD. The CDR3 covers 13 residues. Trimming left V 7 bases short and J 4 bases short, with 13 bases between. The CDR3 spells CAINDPPRETQYF. The CDR3 nucleotides read TGTGCCATCAATGACCCTCCGAGAGAGACCCAGTACTTC.

The V and J genes are TRBV7-9 and TRBJ2-7; the D is unclear. This CDR3 has 13 residues. The V end lost 4 bases, the J end lost 2 bases, and 9 bases lay between the germline ends. Germline CDR1 SEHNR, CDR2 FQNEAQ (reference sequence). The CDR3 DNA reads TGTGCCAGCAGCTACACGCGGACCTACGAGCAGTACTTC. It translates to CASSYTRTYEQYF.

The J gene is TRBJ2-2, the V gene TRBV10-3, with a possible D match to TRBD1 (7 bases). V was trimmed by 4 bases and J by 8 bases, leaving 14 bases between them. The CDR3 extends over 14 amino acids. Per the germline V gene, CDR1 is ENHRY and CDR2 is SYGVKD. The CDR3 sequence is CAISGGTVLGELFF. For the CDR3, the DNA is TGTGCCATCAGTGGCGGGACAGTTTTAGGGGAGCTGTTTTTT.

This chain's CDR3 is CASSQPGQGRRKLFF. In DNA form, the CDR3 reads TGCGCCAGCAGCCAACCGGGACAGGGCCGTCGAAAACTGTTTTTT. The rearrangement joins TRBV4-1 to TRBJ1-4; 9 bases match TRBD1. The CDR3 spans 15 residues. J gave up 10 bases and V 2 bases, and 8 bases lay outside the gene matches. Germline assignment: CDR1 MGHRA and CDR2 YSYEKL.

The chain joins TRBV2 to TRBJ1-3; D remains ambiguous. CDR1 is SNHLY and CDR2 is FYNNEI in the germline V gene. The CDR3 runs to 14 residues. V lost 7 bases and J lost 5, with 15 bases in between. The CDR3 loop is CASTPGSHRNTIYF. In nucleotides, the CDR3 is TGTGCCAGCACCCCCGGGTCACACAGAAACACCATATATTTT.

Notes on this clone: Distinct nucleotide sequences in the sample also encode this CDR3. The chain couples TRBV20-1 to TRBJ2-2; D ambiguous. This CDR3 region has 11 residues. CDR1 is DFQATT, CDR2 SNEGSKA, per germline (reference sequence). The germline V and J ends were trimmed by 1 base and 7 bases, with 4 bases remaining between them. The CDR3 region is CSARVVGELFF. The CDR3 DNA is TGCAGTGCTAGAGTGGTCGGGGAGCTGTTTTTT.

V gene TRBV9 combines with J gene TRBJ2-3; TRBD2 is a possible D gene (6 bases). Germline V gene lookup returns CDR1 SGDLS and CDR2 YYNGEE. CDR3 length: 13 amino acids. V lost 0 bases and J lost 8, with 10 bases in between. The DNA of the CDR3 is TGTGCCAGCAGCGTAGGAACGGAGGGTACGCAGTATTTT. Encoded protein: CASSVGTEGTQYF.